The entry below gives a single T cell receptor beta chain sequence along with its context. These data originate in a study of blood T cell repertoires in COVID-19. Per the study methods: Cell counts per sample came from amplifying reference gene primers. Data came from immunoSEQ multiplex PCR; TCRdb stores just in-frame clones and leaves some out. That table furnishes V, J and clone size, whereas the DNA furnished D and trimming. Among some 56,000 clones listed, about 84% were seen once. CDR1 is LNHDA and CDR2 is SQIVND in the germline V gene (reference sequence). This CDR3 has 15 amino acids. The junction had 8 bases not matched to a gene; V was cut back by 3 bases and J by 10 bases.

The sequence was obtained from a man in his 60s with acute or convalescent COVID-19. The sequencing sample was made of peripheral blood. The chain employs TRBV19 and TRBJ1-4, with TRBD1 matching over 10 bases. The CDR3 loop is CASSMGTGAMGKLFF. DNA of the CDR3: TGTGCCAGTAGTATGGGGACAGGGGCCATGGGAAAACTGTTTTTT.